Listed here is a single T cell receptor beta chain. As yet, its antigen is unknown. CDR1 and CDR2 from the germline V gene are WSHSY and SAAADI. The CDR3 loop spans 13 amino acids. V was clipped by 4 bases and J by 8 bases, with 14 bases between them. The data derive from a study of shared clonotypes between healthy human individuals. Overall study context: Researchers assigned three CD4 naive, three CD4 memory, two CD8 naive and one CD8 memory plate to each donor. Overall study results and limits: Generation probability values for non-shared clonotypes were lower than those for clonotypes shared by all four donors. Sharing across four donors was seen in around 5% of naive CD4 clonotypes.

Authors' methods: ImmunoSEQ output lacked quality scores and full-length reads, limiting matched filtering. Sequencing was performed with immunoSEQ multiplex PCR; in TCRdb, only in-frame clones are kept and a portion is missing. The DNA was the basis for D and trimming; V, J and clone size are from that table. The data hold about 600,000 clones, with 95% to 98% observed a single time. Sample: naive CD4+ T cells sorted from blood. Subset meaning: CD45RA+ positively selected. The receptor comes from a woman aged 25 to 39 in good health. This sequence joins TRBV10-2 and TRBJ1-1, with TRBD1 as a possible D gene (6 bases). The CDR3 coding sequence is TGCGCCAGCAGTGCGTTATCGGGACAAGAAGCTTTCTTT. Residues: CASSALSGQEAFF.